This TCR beta chain was captured in a study of T-cell reconstitution after alpha-beta-depleted transplantation in children. Molecular barcoding with unique molecular identifiers was used for the TCRbeta library. TCRdb reprocessed the PCR reads with MiXCR, giving one entry per CDR3 protein. The sample has some 290,000 distinct CDR3 sequences; over 8% are singletons. This CDR3 has 16 residues. V gene TRBV21-1 combines with J gene TRBJ2-3. TRBV21-1 is annotated as a pseudogene. The receptor comes from a human donor who donated a stem cell graft to a child with SCID. The specimen was PBMCs from the stem cell graft donor, collected from the stem cell graft. Here the CDR3 reads CASSKTWNTVADTQYF. CDR3 DNA: TGTGCCAGCAGCAAAACATGGAACACCGTTGCAGATACGCAGTATTTT.